This T cell receptor beta chain comes out of a study of blood T cell repertoires in COVID-19. Sequencing used immunoSEQ multiplex PCR; TCRdb keeps in-frame clones, though not all of them. The sample contains hundreds of thousands of clones, 80% to 90% of which appear only once. Specimen: PBMCs or T cells enriched from blood (not recorded which). The sequence derives from a young woman who had recovered from COVID-19.

The CDR3 spells CASSPDPRLAGNTGELFF. In DNA form, the CDR3 reads TGTGCCAGTAGTCCCGACCCTAGACTAGCGGGGAACACCGGGGAGCTGTTTTTT. This sequence joins TRBV19 and TRBJ2-2; 10 nucleotides align to TRBD2. Germline V gene data show CDR1 as LNHDA and CDR2 as SQIVND (reference sequence). This CDR3 contains 18 residues. The junction had 10 bases not matched to a gene; V was cut back by 5 bases and J by 1 base.